This T cell receptor beta chain was profiled in a study of T cell repertoires in cytomegalovirus infection (dated by TCRdb to between 2017 and 2020). With respect to the entire study: The HLA type of each donor mattered for the analysis, because public TCR beta signatures pointed to carriage of CMV infection along with the matching HLA type.

About this clonotype: The clone's antigen remains unknown. Base qualities were left out, and no much larger clone turns up one base away.

Study-wide findings and limitations: In both this cohort and an independent approximately 370-donor cohort, the cumulative frequency of public TCR beta family members distinguished carriers of CMV infection plus the relevant HLA type. The ex vivo response was dominated by HLA-C-restricted CMV-specific TCR beta clonotypes, which also provided the single most frequent clonotype in two of eight donors.

V and J are truncated by 10 bases and 4 bases respectively, leaving an intervening sequence of 16 bases. The CDR1 and CDR2 encoded by the germline V gene (reference sequence) are SEHNR and FQNEAQ. The CDR3 measures 14 amino acids from cysteine to phenylalanine. Only the CDR3 portion is preserved as DNA: 42 bases, with reading frame beginning at the first base. Sequencing used an Illumina HiSeq 1500. The public reads were quality trimmed at Q25 with fastp and then assembled into clones with MiXCR by TCRdb, keeping productive beta chains. Entries are consolidated by CDR3 protein sequence, retaining the most common genes and DNA. For this sample there are approximately 170,000 distinct CDR3 sequences; roughly 15% appear just once. Over 15% of the sample is taken by the ten largest.

The sequenced sample was CD8+ T cells from PBMCs. The sequence links TRBV7-9 to TRBJ1-4; tentative D gene TRBD1, with 6 bases matching. The sequence came from a human donor in good health (CMV status not recorded). Some clones in this sample may be carry-over from other donors' samples. The bases read TGTGCCATCGACGTGGACAGTGATAATGAAAAACTGTTTTTT. Translation gives CAIDVDSDNEKLFF.